The 31 T cell receptor beta chains in this list originate from one sample, sequenced in a study of beta chain features in type 1 diabetes. Expressed TCRB transcripts got sequenced, as all isolated RNA was reverse transcribed. TCRdb keeps only in-frame clones here, not all; method: immunoSEQ multiplex PCR. The sample lists 450,000 or so clones; approximately 10% were seen once. The material sequenced was naive CD4+ T cells from blood. All receptors come from a woman aged 18-29 years in good health.

This sequence joins TRBV18 and TRBJ2-7; 10 nucleotides align to TRBD1. V gave up 3 bases and J gave up 5 bases; unmatched junction bases: 4. The CDR3 runs 14 residues. Germline CDR1 and CDR2: KGHSH and LQKENI. The CDR3 region has the DNA TGTGCCAGCTCACCCCGGGACAGGGGTAACGAGCAGTACTTC. Protein product: CASSPRDRGNEQYF.

This chain connects TRBV5-1 to TRBJ2-1; 8 bases are shared with TRBD1. The CDR3 is 14 residues long. The germline V gene encodes CDR1 SGHRS and CDR2 YFSETQ. With 4 bases clipped from V and 4 bases from J, the junction kept 4 bases outside the gene matches. As DNA, the CDR3 is TGCGCCAGCAGCCTACAGGGGGTATACAATGAGCAGTTCTTC. Translation: CASSLQGVYNEQFF.

This clone was seen only a few times. The rearrangement links TRBV27 to TRBJ2-6; no reliable D call. Germline V gene lookup returns CDR1 MNHEY and CDR2 SMNVEV (reference sequence). Trimming removed 7 bases from V and 2 bases from J, with 3 bases in between. This CDR3 region has 12 residues. For the CDR3, the DNA is TGTGCCAGCACCACTGGGGCCAACGTCCTGACTTTC. Translating it yields CASTTGANVLTF.

The table lists this clone with a few counts. A much larger clonotype is one base distant, so this may be a read error. This chain joins TRBV10-3 and TRBJ2-3; D gene ambiguous. This CDR3 is built from 11 residues. Germline lookup yields CDR1 ENHRY and CDR2 SYGVKD. CDR3 residues: CASSYTDTQYF. The CDR3 DNA reads TGTGCCAGCAGTTACACAGATACGCAGTATTTT.

The V and J genes are TRBV19 and TRBJ1-2; D is ambiguous. V shed 5 bases and J shed 9 bases, with 16 bases lying between them. From germline, CDR1 is LNHDA and CDR2 SQIVND (reference sequence). This CDR3 contains 13 residues. The CDR3: CASSSALHGSYTF. The CDR3 DNA sequence: TGTGCCAGTAGTTCGGCTTTGCATGGGAGCTACACCTTC. The full variable domain, its missing parts supplied by reference TRBV19 and TRBJ1-2, is DGGITQSPKYLFRKEGQNVTLSCEQNLNHDAMYWYRQDPGQGLRLIYYSQIVNDFQKGDIAEGYSVSREKKESFPLTVTSAQKNPTAFYLCASSSALHGSYTFGSGTRLTVV.

There are a few counts of this clone. The chain is built from TRBV7-2 and TRBJ2-1; no clear D. This CDR3 has 13 residues. V dropped 6 bases and J dropped 8 bases, with 14 bases sitting between them. The germline V gene encodes CDR1 SGHTA and CDR2 FQGNSA. The CDR3 nucleotides are TGTGCCAGCAGGAGCCGAAATCAGGATGAGCAGTTCTTC. Protein: CASRSRNQDEQFF.

As DNA, the CDR3 is TGTGCCAGCAGGGTCGGGCAGGGGATGAACACTGAAGCTTTCTTT. Protein product: CASRVGQGMNTEAFF. The chain has TRBV6-5 and TRBJ1-1; possible D gene TRBD1, 6 bases. V shed 6 bases and J shed 0 bases, with 14 bases lying between them. The CDR3 sequence is 15 residues long. CDR1 is MNHEY and CDR2 is SVGAGI in the germline V gene.

This chain joins TRBV6-6 and TRBJ1-4; unclear D gene. Between the trimmed V and J ends, which lost 2 bases and 7 bases, there was a span of 5 bases. The CDR3 consists of 12 residues. Germline assignment: CDR1 MNHNY and CDR2 SVGAGI (reference sequence). The CDR3 nucleotides are TGTGCCAGCAGTTACGCGCGTGAAAAACTGTTTTTT. Translated, it gives CASSYAREKLFF.

This clone turned up a few times. J is TRBJ2-3 and V is TRBV6-5; 8 bases match TRBD1. Germline V CDR1 and CDR2: MNHEY, SVGAGI. The CDR3 has 15 amino acids. Trimming at V came to 5 bases and at J to 3 bases, leaving 7 bases not matched to a gene. This CDR3 reads CASSLRQGRTDTQYF. The CDR3 DNA is TGTGCCAGCAGTCTCCGACAGGGGAGGACAGATACGCAGTATTTT.

The chain carries TRBV4-1 and TRBJ1-4, with TRBD1 as a possible D gene (5 bases). Germline values: CDR1 MGHRA, CDR2 YSYEKL. The V end lost 1 base, the J end lost 5 bases, and 8 bases lay between the germline ends. The CDR3 loop spans 14 amino acids. CDR3 nucleotide sequence: TGCGCCAGCAGCCAAGTCGGGGCGAATGAAAAACTGTTTTTT. This sequence encodes CASSQVGANEKLFF.

This clone showed up just a few times. The V and J genes are TRBV4-1 and TRBJ1-1; D ambiguous. Per germline, CDR1 MGHRA and CDR2 YSYEKL. The V end was cut by 1 base, the J end by 1 base, with 4 bases between. The CDR3 has 13 residues. The CDR3 region is CASSQVQNTEAFF. The CDR3 DNA reads as TGCGCCAGCAGCCAAGTACAGAACACTGAAGCTTTCTTT.

The rearrangement joins TRBV4-3 to TRBJ1-5, with D uncertain. This CDR3 spans 15 amino acids. The V and J ends lost 4 bases and 1 base respectively, with 11 bases between them. CDR1 and CDR2 (germline): LGHNA, YSLEER. CDR3 sequence: CASSPQPWSNQPQHF. Written as DNA, the CDR3 is TGCGCCAGCAGCCCACAGCCTTGGAGCAATCAGCCCCAGCATTTT.

This clone turned up a few times. This chain joins TRBV7-2 and TRBJ2-3; D call uncertain. The germline V gene encodes CDR1 SGHTA and CDR2 FQGNSA. The V end was cut by 2 bases, the J end by 3 bases, with 9 bases between. The CDR3 has 14 amino acids. The CDR3 DNA is TGTGCCAGCAGCTTATGGGGATTTACAGATACGCAGTATTTT. It codes for CASSLWGFTDTQYF.

The rearrangement joins TRBV7-2 to TRBJ2-5; D perhaps matches TRBD2 (6 bases). V lost 3 bases and J 5 bases, leaving 19 bases between the germline ends. The CDR3 consists of 16 residues. From germline, CDR1 is SGHTA and CDR2 FQGNSA. CDR3 nucleotides: TGTGCCAGCAGCTTTTACGCGGCGGGGTCGGGGGAGACCCAGTACTTC. This encodes CASSFYAAGSGETQYF. The full variable domain, with the rest looked up from reference TRBV7-2 and TRBJ2-5, is GAGVSQSPSNKVTEKGKDVELRCDPISGHTALYWYRQSLGQGLEFLIYFQGNSAPDKSGLPSDRFSAERTGGSVSTLTIQRTQQEDSAVYLCASSFYAAGSGETQYFGPGTRLLVL.

This clone has just a few counts. The same CDR3 also results from other DNA sequences found in this sample. This rearrangement joins TRBV29-1 to TRBJ2-7; tentatively, D is TRBD1 (6 bases). The CDR3 sequence is 14 residues long. Germline CDR1 reads SQVTM; CDR2 reads ANQGSEA. The V gene lost 3 bases and the J gene lost 3 bases, with 15 bases spanning the gap. The CDR3 reads CSVESSQGGYEQYF. CDR3 nucleotides: TGCAGCGTTGAGTCTTCCCAAGGGGGCTACGAGCAGTACTTC.

There are a few counts of this clone. The chain uses TRBV5-8 and TRBJ2-1; 7 bases match TRBD1. Germline assignment: CDR1 SGHTS and CDR2 YDEGEE. The CDR3 totals 16 residues. J was trimmed by 6 bases and V by 4 bases; bases with no gene match: 13. The CDR3 region is CASSTARGQSLNEQFF. The CDR3 nucleotides read TGTGCCAGCAGCACGGCAAGGGGACAGTCGCTCAATGAGCAGTTCTTC.

The V gene is TRBV7-8, the J gene TRBJ1-3; D is ambiguous. This CDR3 comprises 15 residues. The V end lost 0 bases, the J end lost 3 bases, and 9 bases lay between the germline ends. From germline, CDR1 is SGHVS and CDR2 FQNEAQ. The CDR3 DNA is TGTGCCAGCAGCTTAGCACCGGCGGGTGGAAACACCATATATTTT. It encodes CASSLAPAGGNTIYF. Filled out from reference TRBV7-8 and TRBJ1-3, the complete variable domain reads GAGVSQSPRYKVAKRGQDVALRCDPISGHVSLFWYQQALGQGPEFLTYFQNEAQLDKSGLPSDRFFAERPEGSVSTLKIQRTQQEDSAVYLCASSLAPAGGNTIYFGEGSWLTVV.

This clone has just a few counts. This sequence joins TRBV5-4 and TRBJ2-1, with 11 bases fitting TRBD1. The germline V gene has CDR1 SGHNT and CDR2 YYREEE (reference sequence). This CDR3 region has 15 residues. V was clipped by 4 bases and J by 6 bases; unmatched bases: 6. DNA for the CDR3: TGTGCCAGCAGCCTCCGGGACAGGGGGTTCAATGAGCAGTTCTTC. Protein product: CASSLRDRGFNEQFF.

This clone showed up just a few times. V usage is TRBV27 and J usage is TRBJ2-7; 9 bases map to TRBD1. After removal of 5 bases from V and 1 base from J, the junction contained 3 bases not matched to a gene. Germline V lookup: CDR1 MNHEY, CDR2 SMNVEV (reference sequence). This CDR3 comprises 14 residues. The CDR3 region is CASSAGQGSYEQYF. For the CDR3, the DNA is TGTGCCAGCAGTGCCGGACAGGGGTCCTACGAGCAGTACTTC.

This clone has just a few counts. The gene calls are TRBV11-1 and TRBJ2-3; 9 bases are shared with TRBD2. Germline V gene lookup returns CDR1 SGHAT and CDR2 FQDESV (reference sequence). J was trimmed by 0 bases and V by 4 bases; bases with no gene match: 5. The length of the CDR3 is 16 residues. The CDR3 spells CASSSRLAASTDTQYF. CDR3 in DNA: TGTGCCAGCAGCTCCAGACTAGCGGCTAGCACAGATACGCAGTATTTT. Supplemented by reference TRBV11-1 and TRBJ2-3, the full variable domain reads EAEVAQSPRYKITEKSQAVAFWCDPISGHATLYWYRQILGQGPELLVQFQDESVVDDSQLPKDRFSAERLKGVDSTLKIQPAELGDSAMYLCASSSRLAASTDTQYFGPGTRLTVL.

The V gene is TRBV18, the J gene TRBJ2-3; weak D call: TRBD1 (5 bases). Germline V gives CDR1 KGHSH, CDR2 LQKENI. V was clipped by 3 bases and J by 1 base, with 8 bases between them. The CDR3 runs to 14 residues. Written as DNA, the CDR3 is TGTGCCAGCTCACCGGGGCAGGGCACAGATACGCAGTATTTT. Its protein product is CASSPGQGTDTQYF.

Only a few counts were recorded for this clone. The chain employs TRBV7-8 and TRBJ2-7; TRBD1 matches at 7 bases. Germline loops: CDR1 SGHVS, CDR2 FQNEAQ. V shed 5 bases and J 0 bases; nucleotides not matched to a gene: 7. This CDR3 comprises 15 residues. The CDR3 reads CASSGRDRGSYEQYF. The CDR3 DNA sequence: TGTGCCAGCAGCGGCCGGGACAGAGGCTCCTACGAGCAGTACTTC. The entire variable domain, with the rest obtained from reference TRBV7-8 and TRBJ2-7, is as follows: GAGVSQSPRYKVAKRGQDVALRCDPISGHVSLFWYQQALGQGPEFLTYFQNEAQLDKSGLPSDRFFAERPEGSVSTLKIQRTQQEDSAVYLCASSGRDRGSYEQYFGPGTRLTVT.

The rearrangement uses TRBV6-4 and TRBJ2-1; D unresolved. Germline V gene sequence: CDR1 MRHNA, CDR2 SNTAGT. Trimming shortened V by 5 bases and J by 4 bases, and 15 bases separated the two germline ends. There are 15 residues in the CDR3. In DNA form, the CDR3 reads TGTGCCAGCAGTCCAGTGGCAACTGGGTACAATGAGCAGTTCTTC. Protein sequence: CASSPVATGYNEQFF.

This clone has a handful of counts. The chain employs TRBV5-4 and TRBJ1-1; no firm D call. The V and J ends lost 7 bases and 0 bases respectively, with 10 bases between them. The CDR3 has 13 residues. Germline V CDR1 and CDR2: SGHNT, YYREEE (reference sequence). The DNA for the CDR3 is TGTGCCAGCTCCCGGAATTTGAACACTGAAGCTTTCTTT. Encoded protein: CASSRNLNTEAFF. The whole variable domain, filled in from reference TRBV5-4 and TRBJ1-1, reads ETGVTQSPTHLIKTRGQQVTLRCSSQSGHNTVSWYQQALGQGPQFIFQYYREEENGRGNFPPRFSGLQFPNYSSELNVNALELDDSALYLCASSRNLNTEAFFGQGTRLTVV.

Points on this clone: The same CDR3 also results from other DNA sequences found in this sample. This chain connects TRBV2 to TRBJ2-3; D gene uncertain. V gave up 7 bases and J gave up 2 bases, with 7 bases separating them. Per germline, CDR1 SNHLY and CDR2 FYNNEI. CDR3 size: 12 residues. CDR3 nucleotides: TGTGCCAGCACGAGTGACACAGATACGCAGTATTTT. Translating it yields CASTSDTDTQYF.

This sequence joins TRBV7-9 and TRBJ2-5; D unresolved. With 5 bases removed from V and 2 bases from J, the gap between germline ends came to 6 bases. The CDR3 totals 12 residues. Germline CDR1 SEHNR, CDR2 FQNEAQ (reference sequence). In nucleotides, the CDR3 is TGTGCCAGCAGCCTGAGGCAAGAGACCCAGTACTTC. Translation: CASSLRQETQYF. Supplemented by reference TRBV7-9 and TRBJ2-5, the full variable domain reads DTGVSQNPRHKITKRGQNVTFRCDPISEHNRLYWYRQTLGQGPEFLTYFQNEAQLEKSRLLSDRFSAERPKGSFSTLEIQRTEQGDSAMYLCASSLRQETQYFGPGTRLLVL.

This clone was seen many times. The rearrangement links TRBV30 to TRBJ2-1; D is unresolved. CDR3 length equals 11 residues. Germline V CDR1 and CDR2: GTSNPN, SVGIG (reference sequence). V shed 0 bases and J shed 8 bases, with 5 bases lying between them. The CDR3 reads CAWSVNYEQFF. Here the CDR3 DNA reads TGTGCCTGGAGTGTAAATTATGAGCAGTTCTTC.

J is TRBJ2-3 and V is TRBV7-2, with D unclear. CDR1 is SGHTA, CDR2 FQGNSA, per germline. V lost 2 bases to trimming and J lost 5 bases, with 11 bases between them. This CDR3 has 14 amino acids. CDR3 region: CASSLSHLKDTQYF. CDR3 nucleotide sequence: TGTGCCAGCAGCTTATCGCACTTGAAAGATACGCAGTATTTT.

This clone was observed a few times. CDR3 sequence: CASSPQPRPLMGETQYF. The CDR3 DNA reads as TGTGCCAGCTCACCCCAGCCCCGCCCTCTGATGGGAGAGACCCAGTACTTC. The chain employs TRBV18 and TRBJ2-5; the D is unclear. Germline CDR1 reads KGHSH; CDR2 reads LQKENI. CDR3 size: 17 residues. V dropped 3 bases and J dropped 4 bases, with 21 bases sitting between them.

The rearrangement uses TRBV19 and TRBJ1-5, with D possibly matching TRBD1 (5 bases). This CDR3 has 14 amino acids. The germline gives CDR1 LNHDA, CDR2 SQIVND (reference sequence). V was pared by 10 bases and J by 7 bases, with 20 bases between. CDR3 DNA: TGTGCCACCGCCAATGTGGGGCACGGGCAGCCCCAGCATTTT. This sequence encodes CATANVGHGQPQHF. The full variable domain, completed using reference TRBV19 and TRBJ1-5, is DGGITQSPKYLFRKEGQNVTLSCEQNLNHDAMYWYRQDPGQGLRLIYYSQIVNDFQKGDIAEGYSVSREKKESFPLTVTSAQKNPTAFYLCATANVGHGQPQHFGDGTRLSIL.

This clone came up a few times. The V and J genes are TRBV7-9 and TRBJ2-2, with 7 bases fitting TRBD2. The CDR3 is made up of 18 amino acids. V dropped 5 bases and J dropped 3; count of bases not matched to a gene: 15. Germline V lookup: CDR1 SEHNR, CDR2 FQNEAQ (reference sequence). Here the CDR3 reads CASSGQTVGRADTGELFF. CDR3 sequence (DNA): TGTGCCAGCAGCGGCCAGACAGTGGGGAGGGCGGACACCGGGGAGCTGTTTTTT.